One sample yielded the 17 T cell receptor beta chains listed below, sequenced in a study of blood T cell repertoires in COVID-19. Some clones are missing from TCRdb's copy, which holds only in-frame ones; the method was immunoSEQ multiplex PCR. This table has 300,000 or so clones, over 75% appearing once. The sample was PBMCs or T cells enriched from blood (not recorded which). The receptors stem from a young woman who had recovered from COVID-19.

The V and J genes are TRBV7-8 and TRBJ2-1; 7 bases line up with TRBD2. Germline CDR1 and CDR2: SGHVS and FQNEAQ. The CDR3 sequence is 18 residues long. The J segment lost 4 bases and the V segment lost 7 bases, leaving 19 bases of the junction unmatched. CDR3 in DNA: TGTGCCAGCAACCCGATGGGAGGGAAGGGGATTCTATACAATGAGCAGTTCTTC. Its translation: CASNPMGGKGILYNEQFF.

This CDR3 reads CASRQLANTGELFF. CDR3 sequence (DNA): TGTGCCAGCAGACAACTAGCGAACACCGGGGAGCTGTTTTTT. This chain connects TRBV7-9 to TRBJ2-2, with D perhaps matching TRBD2 (5 bases). Trimming removed 6 bases from V and 0 bases from J, with 8 bases in between. Germline CDR1 reads SEHNR; CDR2 reads FQNEAQ (reference sequence). The CDR3 loop spans 14 amino acids.

The rearrangement links TRBV29-1 to TRBJ1-1; D is ambiguous. Germline lookup yields CDR1 SQVTM and CDR2 ANQGSEA. V was clipped by 6 bases and J by 11 bases, with 13 bases between them. The CDR3 consists of 10 residues. CDR3 nucleotide sequence: TGCAGCGTGACTCGGGGATACGCTTTCTTT. This translates into CSVTRGYAFF.

This sequence joins TRBV7-9 and TRBJ2-7; 7 bases align to TRBD2. CDR3 length: 14 residues. Germline-derived CDR1 and CDR2 are SEHNR and FQNEAQ (reference sequence). J lost 4 bases, V lost 2 bases, and 5 bases had no gene match. The DNA for the CDR3 is TGTGCCAGCAGCTTATTATCTAGCGGTTACGAGCAGTACTTC. Its translation is CASSLLSSGYEQYF. Together with reference TRBV7-9 and TRBJ2-7, the CDR3 gives the full variable domain: DTGVSQNPRHKITKRGQNVTFRCDPISEHNRLYWYRQTLGQGPEFLTYFQNEAQLEKSRLLSDRFSAERPKGSFSTLEIQRTEQGDSAMYLCASSLLSSGYEQYFGPGTRLTVT.

The chain carries TRBV27 and TRBJ1-1, with D possibly being TRBD1 (5 bases). Germline CDR1 MNHEY, CDR2 SMNVEV (reference sequence). V shed 0 bases and J shed 4 bases, with 9 bases lying between them. CDR3 length equals 14 residues. The CDR3 reads CASSLSKGPTEAFF. The CDR3 DNA reads TGTGCCAGCAGTTTATCGAAGGGGCCCACTGAAGCTTTCTTT.

The gene calls are TRBV5-6 and TRBJ1-2, with D uncertain. CDR1 SGHDT and CDR2 YYEEEE come from the germline V gene. V lost 1 base, J lost 0 bases, and 13 bases lay in between. This CDR3 is 16 amino acids long. CDR3 amino acids: CASSLSGYRANYGYTF. Written as DNA, the CDR3 is TGTGCCAGCAGCTTGTCGGGTTATAGAGCTAACTATGGCTACACCTTC.

This clone was observed once. This chain links TRBV30 with TRBJ1-3; D gene ambiguous. With 2 bases removed from V and 4 bases from J, the gap between germline ends came to 6 bases. CDR1 is GTSNPN, CDR2 SVGIG, per germline (reference sequence). This CDR3 has 12 residues. DNA of the CDR3: TGTGCCTGGAGTTATCAGGGAAACACCATATATTTT. Amino acid sequence: CAWSYQGNTIYF. The full variable domain, its missing parts supplied by reference TRBV30 and TRBJ1-3, is SQTIHQWPATLVQPVGSPLSLECTVEGTSNPNLYWYRQAAGRGLQLLFYSVGIGQISSEVPQNLSASRPQDRQFILSSKKLLLSDSGFYLCAWSYQGNTIYFGEGSWLTVV.

The chain has TRBV5-4 and TRBJ2-2, with a weak D call TRBD2 (5 bases). Trimming took 0 bases from V and 7 from J, leaving 10 bases between them. This CDR3 comprises 14 residues. The germline gives CDR1 SGHNT, CDR2 YYREEE (reference sequence). Here the CDR3 reads CASSLAGNHGELFF. DNA of the CDR3: TGTGCCAGCAGCTTGGCGGGGAACCACGGGGAGCTGTTTTTT.

As DNA, the CDR3 is TGTGCCTGGAGTGTACGGGAGGGTCCCCAGCATTTT. It is translated as CAWSVREGPQHF. The chain joins TRBV30 to TRBJ1-5; D is unclear. The CDR3 has 12 amino acids. CDR1 is GTSNPN, CDR2 SVGIG, per germline (reference sequence). Trimming removed 0 bases from V and 10 bases from J, with 10 bases in between.

The rearrangement uses TRBV2 and TRBJ1-1, with D perhaps matching TRBD1 (6 bases). With 3 bases removed from V and 0 bases from J, the gap between germline ends came to 8 bases. The length of the CDR3 is 14 residues. Per germline, CDR1 SNHLY and CDR2 FYNNEI. The CDR3 DNA reads TGTGCCAGCAGTGATTACAGGGTGAACACTGAAGCTTTCTTT. Amino acids: CASSDYRVNTEAFF.

The genes are TRBV5-1 and TRBJ2-2; TRBD2 might be the D (5 bases). V was cut by 4 bases and J by 0 bases, with 10 bases left in between. CDR1 and CDR2 (germline): SGHRS, YFSETQ. This CDR3 comprises 15 residues. In nucleotides, the CDR3 is TGCGCCAGCAGCATCGTGGAGGCGAACACCGGGGAGCTGTTTTTT. Residues: CASSIVEANTGELFF. Full variable domain (remainder filled in from reference TRBV5-1 and TRBJ2-2): KAGVTQTPRYLIKTRGQQVTLSCSPISGHRSVSWYQQTPGQGLQFLFEYFSETQRNKGNFPGRFSGRQFSNSRSEMNVSTLELGDSALYLCASSIVEANTGELFFGEGSRLTVL.

For the CDR3, the DNA is TGTGCCAGCAGTTATACCGGGACAGGGGTAAATGAGCAGTTCTTC. Protein: CASSYTGTGVNEQFF. The chain joins TRBV28 to TRBJ2-1; 10 bases fit TRBD1. The J segment lost 7 bases and the V segment lost 4 bases, leaving 7 bases of the junction unmatched. The CDR3 has 15 residues. The germline gives CDR1 MDHEN, CDR2 SYDVKM.

This clone was seen just once. This chain connects TRBV10-3 to TRBJ2-7; D may be TRBD1 (5 bases). The CDR3 has 17 amino acids. Per the germline V gene, CDR1 is ENHRY and CDR2 is SYGVKD. The ends were cut back, 3 bases at V and 1 base at J, with 19 bases in the middle. CDR3 region: CAISDPSLGERSYEQYF. CDR3 bases: TGTGCCATCAGTGACCCATCCCTAGGGGAAAGGTCCTACGAGCAGTACTTC.

This sequence joins TRBV12-3 or TRBV12-4 and TRBJ2-7; TRBD2 matches 8 bases. This CDR3 spans 13 amino acids. V dropped 7 bases and J dropped 2; count of bases not matched to a gene: 4. The CDR3 reads CASIISGTYEQYF. DNA of the CDR3: TGTGCCAGCATCATTAGCGGGACCTACGAGCAGTACTTC.

J is TRBJ1-5 and V is TRBV7-2; weak D call: TRBD1 (5 bases). The CDR3 has 15 amino acids. V dropped 3 bases and J dropped 2 bases, with 11 bases sitting between them. Germline-derived CDR1 and CDR2 are SGHTA and FQGNSA. The CDR3 DNA follows: TGTGCCAGCAGCTTGGGGGGTAGAGGCAATCAGCCCCAGCATTTT. It yields the protein CASSLGGRGNQPQHF.

The gene calls are TRBV5-6 and TRBJ1-2, with D perhaps TRBD1 (5 bases). The germline V gene encodes CDR1 SGHDT and CDR2 YYEEEE. V was cut by 2 bases and J by 7 bases, with 6 bases left in between. The CDR3 is 11 amino acids. CDR3 DNA: TGTGCCAGCAGCTTCGGGGGTGGCTACACCTTC. It translates to CASSFGGGYTF.

The chain carries TRBV28 and TRBJ1-5; D call uncertain. From germline, CDR1 is MDHEN and CDR2 SYDVKM. Trimming cost V 6 bases and J 4 bases, with 16 bases left between them. The CDR3 covers 15 residues. DNA of the CDR3: TGTGCCAGCAGCTCAGCGATGAAAAGGAATCAGCCCCAGCATTTT. It translates to CASSSAMKRNQPQHF. Based on the CDR3 plus reference TRBV28 and TRBJ1-5, the full variable domain is DVKVTQSSRYLVKRTGEKVFLECVQDMDHENMFWYRQDPGLGLRLIYFSYDVKMKEKGDIPEGYSVSREKKERFSLILESASTNQTSMYLCASSSAMKRNQPQHFGDGTRLSIL.